The 17 T cell receptor beta chains below all came from one sample that was sequenced in a study of cytomegalovirus exposure and HLA in healthy donors. It was with 60 Vbeta and 13 Jbeta primers that the PCR ran. This table comes from immunoSEQ multiplex PCR, and its TCRdb copy is limited to in-frame clones, with some not included. The repertoire includes under 300,000 clones, approximately 91% of them detected once, and about 1.5% sits in the top ten. The sample taken for sequencing was PBMCs. These TCRs come from a girl aged 2 to 9 in good health and CMV-seronegative.

Here the CDR3 DNA reads TGTGCCAGCAGCCCCCAACCGGGACAGGGTCCCGTCACTGAAGCTTTCTTT. Residues: CASSPQPGQGPVTEAFF. V and J are TRBV5-6 and TRBJ1-1; 9 positions match TRBD1. Germline loops: CDR1 SGHDT, CDR2 YYEEEE. CDR3 length equals 17 residues. The J segment lost 4 bases and the V segment lost 4 bases, leaving 14 bases of the junction unmatched.

The chain combines TRBV21-1 with TRBJ1-1. TRBV21-1 is reported as a pseudogene. CDR3 length: 15 residues. CDR3 sequence reads: CASSKNGMADTEAFF. CDR3 sequence (DNA): TGTGCCAGCAGCAAAAACGGGATGGCGGACACTGAAGCTTTCTTT.

This clone appeared once. This chain links TRBV27 with TRBJ2-7; perhaps TRBD1 as D (7 bases). V was trimmed by 6 bases and J by 5 bases, leaving 17 bases between them. This CDR3 contains 14 residues. Per germline, CDR1 MNHEY and CDR2 SMNVEV (reference sequence). This CDR3 reads CASREGQIVNEQYF. For the CDR3, the DNA is TGTGCCAGCAGGGAGGGACAGATCGTAAACGAGCAGTACTTC.

The gene calls are TRBV4-1 and TRBJ1-5; D unclear. The CDR3 spans 14 residues. Looked up from germline, CDR1 is MGHRA and CDR2 is YSYEKL. Trimming stripped 11 bases from V and 3 bases from J, with 17 bases between. The CDR3 reads CAAHIRQPNQPQHF. In DNA, the CDR3 is TGCGCCGCCCATATCAGGCAACCCAATCAGCCCCAGCATTTT.

J is TRBJ2-4 and V is TRBV7-2; 12 bases align to TRBD2. V trimming: 1 base; J trimming: 6 bases; junction bases outside the gene matches: 7. Germline CDR1 and CDR2: SGHTA and FQGNSA. The CDR3 covers 17 residues. In DNA, the CDR3 is TGTGCCAGCAGCTTAGTCCCGGGACTAGCGGGCCTAAACATTCAGTACTTC. Encoded protein: CASSLVPGLAGLNIQYF.

This rearrangement joins TRBV5-1 to TRBJ2-3; 7 bases fit TRBD2. This CDR3 has 14 amino acids. J was trimmed by 1 base and V by 3 bases; bases with no gene match: 2. CDR1 is SGHRS and CDR2 is YFSETQ in the germline V gene. CDR3 DNA: TGCGCCAGCAGCTACAGCGGGGGCACAGATACGCAGTATTTT. Its protein product is CASSYSGGTDTQYF.

This chain connects TRBV10-1 to TRBJ1-5; 7 bases are shared with TRBD1. Losses at the gene ends were 4 bases for V and 5 bases for J; bases not matched to a gene: 2. CDR1 WNHNN and CDR2 SYGVQD come from the germline V gene (reference sequence). CDR3 length equals 13 residues. CDR3 DNA sequence: TGCGCCAGCAGTGGAACAGGGGATCAGCCCCAGCATTTT. Translating it yields CASSGTGDQPQHF.

V usage is TRBV7-3 and J usage is TRBJ2-1; perhaps TRBD2 as D (5 bases). The CDR3 extends over 16 amino acids. V was clipped by 3 bases and J by 0 bases, with 12 bases between them. CDR1 and CDR2 (germline): SGHTA, FQGTGA. CDR3 bases: TGTGCCAGCAGCTTTTTTTCCGCGGGCTCCTACAATGAGCAGTTCTTC. Protein product: CASSFFSAGSYNEQFF.

This chain joins TRBV9 and TRBJ2-3; the D gene is possibly TRBD1 (6 bases). Germline V gene data show CDR1 as SGDLS and CDR2 as YYNGEE. This CDR3 has 16 amino acids. Trimming removed 4 bases from V and 4 bases from J, with 19 bases in between. For the CDR3, the DNA is TGTGCCAGCAGCAAATCGACAGGTCCAGGCCCAGATACGCAGTATTTT. It yields the protein CASSKSTGPGPDTQYF.

This chain connects TRBV2 to TRBJ2-5, with 8 positions matching TRBD1. The CDR3 extends over 14 amino acids. V shed 9 bases and J 1 base; nucleotides not matched to a gene: 7. In germline, CDR1 is SNHLY, CDR2 FYNNEI. CDR3 nucleotides: TGTGCCAGATCCCCTGGGACAGGCCAAGAGACCCAGTACTTC. This sequence encodes CARSPGTGQETQYF.

V and J are TRBV4-1 and TRBJ2-7, with TRBD1 as a possible D gene (6 bases). The V gene's germline CDR1 is MGHRA and CDR2 YSYEKL. V was cut by 3 bases and J by 6 bases, with 12 bases left in between. The CDR3 length is 13 residues. The CDR3 spells CASSQETGSEQYF. DNA for the CDR3: TGCGCCAGCAGCCAGGAAACAGGGTCCGAGCAGTACTTC.

The chain combines TRBV30 with TRBJ2-5; 8 bases match TRBD2. The junction had 6 bases not matched to a gene; V was cut back by 4 bases and J by 5 bases. CDR3 length equals 13 residues. Germline CDR1 reads GTSNPN; CDR2 reads SVGIG (reference sequence). This CDR3 is CAWKGLVRETQYF. CDR3 DNA: TGTGCCTGGAAGGGACTAGTTCGTGAGACCCAGTACTTC.

V and J are TRBV10-3 and TRBJ2-6; D is perhaps TRBD2 (5 bases). Trimming stripped 3 bases from V and 4 bases from J, with 19 bases between. Looked up from germline, CDR1 is ENHRY and CDR2 is SYGVKD. The CDR3 contains 18 residues. The CDR3 region is CAISDEIKSGLGANVLTF. The DNA of the CDR3 is TGTGCCATCAGTGACGAGATTAAAAGCGGTTTGGGGGCCAACGTCCTGACTTTC.

The CDR3 DNA reads TGTGCCAGTAGTGCCCGGGACAGGGGAACTAGCAATCAGCCCCAGCATTTT. This translates into CASSARDRGTSNQPQHF. This chain uses TRBV19 with TRBJ1-5; 10 bases are a match to TRBD1. This CDR3 has 17 residues. CDR1 and CDR2 (germline): LNHDA, SQIVND (reference sequence). The V gene end was trimmed by 5 bases and the J gene end by 0 bases; junction bases not matched to a gene: 7.

The V call is TRBV5-1, the J call TRBJ2-1; D uncertain. This CDR3 spans 14 amino acids. The V and J ends lost 1 base and 6 bases respectively, with 11 bases between them. Germline V gene lookup returns CDR1 SGHRS and CDR2 YFSETQ. The CDR3 DNA reads as TGCGCCAGCAGCTTGAATAGCCCGTTCAATGAGCAGTTCTTC. It specifies CASSLNSPFNEQFF.

This chain connects TRBV30 to TRBJ1-3; a possible D gene is TRBD1 (6 bases). Trimming pared 1 base from V and 2 bases from J, leaving 9 bases between. Germline V gene lookup returns CDR1 GTSNPN and CDR2 SVGIG (reference sequence). This CDR3 is built from 14 residues. The CDR3 DNA reads as TGTGCCTGGAGTGCTCGGGACACTGGAAACACCATATATTTT. Translated, it gives CAWSARDTGNTIYF. The complete variable domain, with remaining parts taken from reference TRBV30 and TRBJ1-3, reads SQTIHQWPATLVQPVGSPLSLECTVEGTSNPNLYWYRQAAGRGLQLLFYSVGIGQISSEVPQNLSASRPQDRQFILSSKKLLLSDSGFYLCAWSARDTGNTIYFGEGSWLTVV.

This chain uses TRBV27 with TRBJ2-1, with 13 bases matching TRBD2. The J segment lost 14 bases and the V segment lost 6 bases, leaving 16 bases of the junction unmatched. The CDR3 is 16 amino acids. The germline V gene encodes CDR1 MNHEY and CDR2 SMNVEV (reference sequence). This CDR3 reads CASRPLGGLLAGGEFF. Written as DNA, the CDR3 is TGTGCCAGCAGACCCCTGGGGGGGTTACTAGCGGGAGGGGAGTTCTTC.